This T cell receptor (beta chain) appears in the sequencing data of a study of blood T cell repertoires in COVID-19. Study in general: Acute and convalescent COVID-19 samples came from the United States, Italy and Spain.

The authors' processing: Reference gene primer amplification gave estimated nucleated cell counts. TCRdb's table, derived via immunoSEQ multiplex PCR, lists solely in-frame clones and lacks some. V, J and clone size derive from that table, while D and trimming were established from the DNA sequence. The sample lists 250,000 to 300,000 clones; approximately 87% were seen once. Per germline, CDR1 MDHEN and CDR2 SYDVKM. There are 18 residues in the CDR3. V dropped 3 bases and J dropped 5; count of bases not matched to a gene: 8. The sequencing sample was made of peripheral blood. This sequence originates from a man in his 60s who had recovered from COVID-19. The genes are TRBV28 and TRBJ2-2; TRBD2 aligns across 14 bases. The CDR3 bases are TGTGCCAGCAGTTTTCCGGGACTAGCGGGGGCGGGTACCGGGGAGCTGTTTTTT. Residues: CASSFPGLAGAGTGELFF.